Many counts were recorded for the clone carrying this TCR beta chain. The entry originates in a study of prognosis after radiotherapy for stage I lung cancer. With two-round multiplex PCR, TCR beta CDR3 sequences were amplified from genomic DNA. The first PCR round targeted every TRBV and TRBJ gene with specific primers. There were universal primers used in the second PCR round. TCRdb processed the multiplex PCR reads anew with MiXCR; each CDR3 protein has one entry. The sample yields about 23,000 distinct CDR3 sequences, roughly 43% seen once. Every patient was node-negative on CT and PET/CT and lacked prior chemotherapy, radiotherapy or other malignancies. Blood draws of roughly 6 milliliters of peripheral blood occurred at each of two time points. This TCR derives from a donor aged 50 or older with non-small cell lung cancer. This sample comprised PBMCs, obtained before or after stereotactic body radiation therapy (not recorded which).

DNA for the CDR3: TGCAGCGGGACTAGCGGGGGAGAGACCCAGTACTTC. Translation gives CSGTSGGETQYF. J is TRBJ2-5 and V is TRBV29-1, with 13 bases fitting TRBD2. Germline V lookup: CDR1 SQVTM, CDR2 ANQGSEA. V lost 7 bases, J lost 4 bases, and 0 bases stayed unmatched. CDR3 length: 12 amino acids.